This T cell receptor (beta chain) was captured by sequencing in a study of cytomegalovirus exposure and HLA in healthy donors. Study in general: Among 150 million to 200 million T cells, an earlier analysis found approximately 110 million unique TCR beta sequences. Study conclusions and caveats: Analysis was carried out at a later point, and it linked a missense DCLRE1C variant to TCR beta V- and J-gene trimming.

This clone was seen only a few times. What it binds is not known. PCR was performed using 60 Vbeta and 13 Jbeta primers. In the study's own analysis: In a later analysis, the count reached some 73 million unique TCR beta chains, with about 12 million shared. Only in-frame clones appear in the TCRdb table, and some are missing; sequencing was by immunoSEQ multiplex PCR. That table gives V, J and clone size, and the DNA gave D and trimming. The data contain over 55,000 clones, roughly 78% of them singletons. Germline assignment: CDR1 MNHEY and CDR2 SVGAGI. The length of the CDR3 is 13 residues. Trimming shortened V by 2 bases and J by 4 bases, and 9 bases separated the two germline ends.

This TCR derives from a woman in her 30s in good health and CMV-seronegative. V usage is TRBV6-5 and J usage is TRBJ2-7; D perhaps matches TRBD2 (5 bases). What was sequenced was PBMCs. CDR3 amino acids: CASSYGSGYEQYF. For the CDR3, the DNA is TGTGCCAGCAGTTACGGGAGTGGGTACGAGCAGTACTTC.